This T cell receptor beta chain comes out of a study of Ad26.COV2.S vaccination and SARS-CoV-2 variants. Libraries were prepared by immunoSEQ multiplex PCR; TCRdb keeps only in-frame clonotypes and omits some of them. Among about 400,000 clones listed, 80% to 90% were seen once. The sample's treatment: roughly 19 received Ad26.COV2.S at low or high dose, single or two shots; 5 received placebo; per-sample allocation not given. Sampling occurred on day 63 after the first vaccine or placebo injection. Donation came from an adult in Boston who was aged 18-55 years. Vaccination employed an Ad26 vector expressing the Wuhan-strain SARS-CoV-2 spike. Study-wide points: In vaccinated individuals, spike-specific CD8+ and CD4+ T cell responses reportedly displayed substantial breadth.

Of note for this clone: Its antigen is unidentified.

Trimming shortened V by 3 bases and J by 2 bases, and 14 bases separated the two germline ends. The CDR3 extends over 17 amino acids. Germline V CDR1 and CDR2: SGHNT, YENEEA. The chain has TRBV11-3 and TRBJ2-6; a weak D match, TRBD2 (5 bases). This TCR was recovered from a person between 18 and 60 years old who received the Ad26.COV2.S COVID-19 vaccine or a placebo. This material consisted of peripheral blood, taken in a trial of Ad26.COV2.S vaccine versus placebo. The CDR3: CASSFRGLRPGANVLTF. CDR3 coding DNA: TGTGCCAGCAGCTTCCGAGGGCTCCGACCTGGGGCCAACGTCCTGACTTTC.